The present entry profiles one TCR beta chain with its context. Antigen: not known. V shed 0 bases and J shed 3 bases, with 11 bases lying between them. From germline, CDR1 is SGDLS and CDR2 YYNGEE. The CDR3 sequence is 15 residues long. Profiling relied on immunoSEQ multiplex PCR, and the TCRdb table lists in-frame clones only, not all of them. The table has 60,000 to 100,000 clones, under 95% seen once. The sample is drawn from a study of T cell responses to AZD1222 COVID-19 vaccine. Broader study findings: Baseline seropositivity occurred in only 5 to 7 AZD1222 recipients. With dominance at 160-218 and 743-854, vaccine-associated CD4 TCRs spanned spike.

This rearrangement joins TRBV9 to TRBJ2-3, with a tentative D call TRBD1 (6 bases). This receptor was obtained from an adult in good health. The sample in question was peripheral blood, obtained on day 0 of MenACWY control vaccination. CDR3 amino acids: CASSVEDSLTDTQYF. As DNA, the CDR3 is TGTGCCAGCAGCGTAGAGGACAGTTTAACAGATACGCAGTATTTT.